A selection of T cell receptor beta chains follows, all from one sample in a study of STAT3 mutations in large granular lymphocyte leukemia. The repertoire was sequenced with immunoSEQ multiplex PCR; TCRdb's copy has only in-frame clones and lacks some. This table has 11,000 or so clones, roughly 85% appearing once. The sequencing sample was made of peripheral blood mononuclear cells. The receptor source for this set is a man older than 75 with T-cell large granular lymphocyte leukemia. Some clones in this sample may be carry-over from other donors' samples. The CDR3 runs from the conserved cysteine through the conserved F or W. The D gene is left open where the match is weak. The size field is filled for only some rows; it gives once, few, many or a size class.

TRBJ2-1,-,TRBV29-1,-,CSVGGGGAYNEQFF,TGCAGCGTTGGAGGGGGGGGCGCCTACAATGAGCAGTTCTTC
TRBJ2-7,-,TRBV6-6,-,CASSIQTGTYEQYF,TGTGCCAGCAGTATCCAGACAGGCACCTACGAGCAGTACTTC
TRBJ1-5,-,TRBV6-5,-,CASSQLGASNQPQHF,TGTGCCAGCAGCCAACTTGGGGCTAGCAATCAGCCCCAGCATTTT
TRBJ2-7,-,TRBV29-1,-,CSGGSMDYEQYF,TGCAGCGGGGGGTCAATGGACTACGAGCAGTACTTC
TRBJ2-1,-,TRBV7-2,-,CASSLSGGAIDEQFF,TGTGCCAGCAGCTTAAGTGGGGGGGCGATCGATGAGCAGTTCTTC
TRBJ2-5,TRBD2,TRBV5-1,-,CASSPGGLEGETQYF,TGCGCCAGCAGCCCCGGCGGACTAGAGGGAGAGACCCAGTACTTC
TRBJ1-5,-,TRBV4-2,-,CASSQVELGDQPQHF,TGTGCCAGCAGCCAAGTCGAGTTAGGGGATCAGCCCCAGCATTTT
TRBJ2-2,-,TRBV30,few,CAWKFGPGSGELFF,TGTGCCTGGAAGTTTGGTCCAGGGTCCGGGGAGCTGTTTTTT
TRBJ2-7,-,TRBV27,few,CASSLEGHYEQYF,TGTGCCAGCAGTTTGGAGGGACACTACGAGCAGTACTTC
TRBJ1-6,-,TRBV30,-,CAWSVNAGYNSPLHF,TGTGCCTGGAGTGTGAACGCAGGGTACAATTCACCCCTCCACTTT
TRBJ1-2,-,TRBV14,-,CASSPAMGRYGYTF,TGTGCCAGCAGCCCGGCGATGGGGAGATATGGCTACACCTTC
TRBJ1-5,-,TRBV4-3,-,CASSQDGSSNQPQHF,TGCGCCAGCAGCCAAGATGGGAGCAGCAATCAGCCCCAGCATTTT
TRBJ1-2,-,TRBV7-2,few,CASSRLVGGGYGYTF,TGTGCCAGCAGCCGCTTGGTGGGGGGCGGCTATGGCTACACCTTC
TRBJ1-1,-,TRBV5-1,few,CASSPVVGTEAFF,TGCGCCAGCAGCCCCGTGGTGGGCACTGAAGCTTTCTTT
TRBJ1-1,-,TRBV5-4,-,CASSLSLDRPLEAFF,TGTGCCAGCAGCCTAAGCTTAGACAGGCCGCTTGAAGCTTTCTTT
TRBJ1-1,-,TRBV5-4,-,CASSLVRGVLDTEAFF,TGTGCCAGCAGCTTGGTCCGGGGAGTGTTGGACACTGAAGCTTTCTTT
TRBJ1-5,-,TRBV9,-,CASSRGDGNQPQHF,TGTGCCAGCAGCCGGGGGGACGGGAATCAGCCCCAGCATTTT
TRBJ1-5,TRBD1,TRBV6-6,-,CASNRQGGGRQPQHF,TGTGCCAGCAACAGACAGGGAGGAGGACGGCAGCCCCAGCATTTT
TRBJ1-4,-,TRBV28,-,CASSLGRAVFF,TGTGCCAGCAGTTTAGGGAGAGCCGTGTTTTTT
TRBJ2-3,-,TRBV5-1,-,CASSSGPSTDTQYF,TGCGCCAGCAGCTCGGGACCAAGCACAGATACGCAGTATTTT
TRBJ1-2,-,TRBV5-1,-,CASSLEVSYGYTF,TGCGCCAGCAGCTTGGAAGTTTCTTATGGCTACACCTTC
TRBJ1-6,-,TRBV10-3,many,CAISESPTDGIQYNSPLHF,TGTGCCATCAGTGAGTCCCCCACAGATGGTATACAATATAATTCACCCCTCCACTTT
TRBJ2-1,TRBD2,TRBV5-1,-,CASSMTSGGALKLHNEQFF,TGCGCCAGCAGCATGACTAGCGGGGGGGCCCTTAAACTACACAATGAGCAGTTCTTC
TRBJ2-1,TRBD2,TRBV4-3,-,CASSQELVLAGLYNEQFF,TGCGCCAGCAGCCAAGAGCTGGTCCTAGCGGGACTTTACAATGAGCAGTTCTTC
TRBJ1-2,TRBD1,TRBV14,-,CASSQYGTGGNGYTF,TGTGCCAGCAGCCAATACGGGACAGGGGGCAATGGCTACACCTTC
TRBJ1-2,TRBD1,TRBV18,-,CASSPRDRPNYGYTF,TGTGCCAGCTCACCGAGGGACAGACCTAACTATGGCTACACCTTC
TRBJ1-2,-,TRBV6-5,-,CASSYLGGREVTF,TGTGCCAGCAGTTACCTCGGAGGCAGGGAAGTCACCTTC
TRBJ1-5,-,TRBV6-6,-,CASSYLLTSNQPQHF,TGTGCCAGCAGTTATTTATTGACAAGCAATCAGCCCCAGCATTTT
TRBJ2-5,-,TRBV15,medium-sized,CATSRVGGETQYF,TGTGCCACCAGCAGAGTAGGGGGGGAGACCCAGTACTTC
TRBJ2-5,-,TRBV18,-,CASSGGQRETQYF,TGTGCCAGCTCAGGTGGACAGAGGGAGACCCAGTACTTC
TRBJ2-7,-,TRBV29-1,-,CSTGNTYEQYF,TGCAGCACCGGAAACACCTACGAGCAGTACTTC
TRBJ1-6,TRBD1,TRBV4-3,-,CASSHEPGQSNSPLHF,TGCGCCAGCAGCCACGAACCGGGACAGTCAAATTCACCCCTCCACTTT
TRBJ2-5,-,TRBV29-1,-,CSVGRQQETQYF,TGCAGCGTTGGGCGGCAGCAAGAGACCCAGTACTTC
TRBJ2-7,TRBD2,TRBV6-6,-,CASTSASGGEQYF,TGTGCCAGCACGTCGGCTAGCGGGGGGGAGCAGTACTTC
TRBJ2-7,TRBD1,TRBV2,-,CASSPQGANEQYF,TGTGCCAGCAGTCCACAGGGGGCTAACGAGCAGTACTTC
TRBJ2-3,TRBD1,TRBV7-2,once,CASSFGQGTDTQYF,TGTGCCAGCAGCTTCGGACAGGGGACAGATACGCAGTATTTT
TRBJ1-1,-,TRBV18,-,CASSPLGVGTNTEAFF,TGTGCCAGCTCACCACTGGGGGTAGGAACGAACACTGAAGCTTTCTTT
TRBJ2-1,TRBD2,TRBV18,-,CASSPPLRGGSHNEQFF,TGTGCCAGCTCACCACCTCTGCGGGGGGGGTCCCACAATGAGCAGTTCTTC
TRBJ2-7,TRBD1,TRBV7-2,-,CASSTGTANYEQYF,TGTGCCAGCAGTACCGGGACAGCGAACTACGAGCAGTACTTC
TRBJ2-4,-,TRBV7-9,-,CASNSNSGLAKNIQYF,TGTGCCAGCAACTCAAACTCGGGTCTAGCCAAAAACATTCAGTACTTC
TRBJ2-2,-,TRBV30,-,CAWRRTPNTGELFF,TGTGCCTGGAGGAGGACACCCAACACCGGGGAGCTGTTTTTT
TRBJ1-6,-,TRBV7-9,-,CASSLTGPFYNSPLHF,TGTGCCAGCAGTCTAACAGGCCCCTTCTATAATTCACCCCTCCACTTT
TRBJ1-3,-,TRBV5-5,-,CASSFRWRGAGNSGNTIYF,TGTGCCAGCAGCTTCAGGTGGAGGGGGGCCGGTAACTCTGGAAACACCATATATTTT
TRBJ2-7,-,TRBV5-1,-,CASSSSVRSSYEQYF,TGCGCCAGCAGCTCTAGCGTTCGAAGCTCCTACGAGCAGTACTTC
TRBJ2-7,-,TRBV7-9,-,CASSLSGVSSYEQYF,TGTGCCAGCAGCTTAAGTGGTGTCAGCTCCTACGAGCAGTACTTC
TRBJ2-5,TRBD1,TRBV19,-,CASSLSGQLAGTQYF,TGTGCCAGTAGCCTCTCGGGACAGCTAGCCGGGACCCAGTACTTC
TRBJ2-5,-,TRBV7-9,once,CASRRGDSGSGETQYF,TGTGCCAGCAGACGAGGAGATTCGGGCTCAGGCGAGACCCAGTACTTC
TRBJ1-4,TRBD1,TRBV30,-,CACRQGDEKLFF,TGTGCGTGTCGGCAGGGGGATGAAAAACTGTTTTTT
TRBJ2-7,-,TRBV7-8,-,CASSPHPGMRDSYEQYF,TGTGCCAGCAGCCCCCACCCTGGAATGCGGGACAGCTACGAGCAGTACTTC